Shown below are 13 T cell receptor beta chains from a single sample sequenced in a study of PD-1 blockade in mismatch repair-deficient tumors. The assay was immunoSEQ multiplex PCR, and TCRdb's table has in-frame clones only and misses some. The repertoire holds just over 25,000 clones, with roughly 84% as singletons. The specimen was PBMCs, collected before pembrolizumab treatment. These TCRs come from an adult with mismatch repair-deficient cancer.

The rearrangement joins TRBV5-1 to TRBJ2-5; 7 nucleotides agree with TRBD1. The CDR3 is 15 amino acids. Germline trimming cut 4 bases from V and 3 bases from J; bases unmatched to any gene: 9. Germline V gene sequence: CDR1 SGHRS, CDR2 YFSETQ. The CDR3 DNA is TGCGCCAGCAGCCTAGGGGGCGCGGGCGAAGAGACCCAGTACTTC. It encodes CASSLGGAGEETQYF.

The chain couples TRBV2 to TRBJ2-2, with D perhaps TRBD1 (6 bases). Germline V gene lookup returns CDR1 SNHLY and CDR2 FYNNEI. The V gene lost 8 bases and the J gene lost 1 base, with 11 bases spanning the gap. The CDR3 contains 14 residues. The CDR3 region has the DNA TGTGCCAGCGGATCGGGACAGAACACCGGGGAGCTGTTTTTT. Its translation: CASGSGQNTGELFF.

This clone appeared a few times. The chain uses TRBV5-1 and TRBJ2-7; perhaps TRBD2 as D (6 bases). The V end lost 4 bases, the J end lost 1 base, and 18 bases lay between the germline ends. The CDR3 is 16 residues long. The germline CDR1 and CDR2 sequences are SGHRS and YFSETQ. In DNA, the CDR3 is TGCGCCAGCAGCCGATTACCGGTAGCGGATTCCTACGAGCAGTACTTC. Translating it yields CASSRLPVADSYEQYF.

There are a few counts of this clone. The V gene is TRBV2, the J gene TRBJ2-7; perhaps TRBD2 as D (5 bases). Trimming pared 8 bases from V and 7 bases from J, leaving 21 bases between. The germline CDR1 and CDR2 sequences are SNHLY and FYNNEI. The CDR3 contains 14 residues. The CDR3 bases are TGTGCCAGCGGAGAGGGCCTTCGGGCTCGAGAGCAGTACTTC. Translated, it gives CASGEGLRAREQYF.

The CDR3 sequence is CASSYESSSYEQYF. In DNA form, the CDR3 reads TGTGCCAGCAGTTACGAATCGAGCTCCTACGAGCAGTACTTC. The chain recombines TRBV6-5 with TRBJ2-7; D uncertain. Germline lookup yields CDR1 MNHEY and CDR2 SVGAGI. This CDR3 spans 14 amino acids. Trimming cost V 2 bases and J 0 bases, with 8 bases left between them.

The chain carries TRBV6-5 and TRBJ2-2; TRBD1 is a possible D gene (6 bases). In germline, CDR1 is MNHEY, CDR2 SVGAGI. Trimming removed 2 bases at V and 0 bases at J, with 10 bases between. The CDR3 contains 16 residues. This CDR3 is CASSYQTGSNTGELFF. CDR3 DNA sequence: TGTGCCAGCAGTTACCAGACAGGTTCGAACACCGGGGAGCTGTTTTTT.

V and J are TRBV6-4 and TRBJ1-2, with D tentatively TRBD1 (5 bases). The germline gives CDR1 MRHNA, CDR2 SNTAGT. The germline V and J ends were trimmed by 3 bases and 7 bases, with 15 bases remaining between them. The CDR3 is 14 amino acids. The CDR3 reads CASSEEGAVGGYTF. The CDR3, as DNA: TGTGCCAGCAGTGAAGAAGGGGCTGTGGGTGGCTACACCTTC.

V and J are TRBV11-3 and TRBJ2-7; 13 bases fit TRBD2. Germline CDR1 reads SGHNT; CDR2 reads YENEEA. This CDR3 contains 15 residues. J gave up 3 bases and V 5 bases, and 4 bases lay outside the gene matches. For the CDR3, the DNA is TGTGCCAGCAGCGTCTGGACTAGCGGGAGCTACGAGCAGTACTTC. As protein: CASSVWTSGSYEQYF.

This clone was counted between two and nine times. The rearrangement joins TRBV6-5 to TRBJ2-7; 12 bases map to TRBD1. Germline V lookup: CDR1 MNHEY, CDR2 SVGAGI. V shed 6 bases, J shed 4 bases, and the junction held 7 bases outside the gene matches. The CDR3 consists of 15 residues. CDR3 bases: TGTGCCAGCAGAGCCGGGACAGGGGGCGAGTACGAGCAGTACTTC. Amino acid sequence: CASRAGTGGEYEQYF.

The genes are TRBV12-5 and TRBJ1-3; D is uncertain. CDR3 length: 16 residues. V gave up 1 base and J gave up 4 bases, with 14 bases separating them. Germline CDR1 reads LGHNT; CDR2 reads FRNRAP. The CDR3 nucleotides are TGTGCTAGTGGTTTGGCCCGTGGGGAGGGCGGAAACACCATATATTTT. Its protein product is CASGLARGEGGNTIYF.

V is TRBV27 and J is TRBJ2-5; 7 nucleotides align to TRBD2. J gave up 5 bases and V 5 bases, and 11 bases lay outside the gene matches. This CDR3 region has 15 residues. Germline V gene data show CDR1 as MNHEY and CDR2 as SMNVEV (reference sequence). CDR3 in amino acids: CASSLSTSPAETQYF. The CDR3 nucleotides read TGTGCCAGCAGTCTGTCGACTAGCCCGGCGGAGACCCAGTACTTC.

Here the CDR3 DNA reads TGCAGCGCCCAGGGCTCCAATCAGCCCCAGCATTTT. Residues: CSAQGSNQPQHF. The rearrangement uses TRBV29-1 and TRBJ1-5, with D maybe TRBD1 (5 bases). CDR1 and CDR2 from the germline V gene are SQVTM and ANQGSEA. The length of the CDR3 is 12 residues. Trimming took 7 bases from V and 3 from J, leaving 10 bases between them.

In its sample, this clone was seen a few times. This chain joins TRBV30 and TRBJ1-6, with 7 bases lining up with TRBD1. This CDR3 has 15 residues. After removal of 4 bases from V and 8 bases from J, the junction contained 11 bases not matched to a gene. The germline gives CDR1 GTSNPN, CDR2 SVGIG (reference sequence). CDR3 in amino acids: CAWNLEQGRHSPLHF. The CDR3 DNA reads as TGTGCCTGGAATCTCGAACAGGGGCGCCATTCACCCCTCCACTTT.